The 24 T cell receptor beta chains given below trace back to one sample, sequenced in a study of blood T cells in healthy people across ages. A second PCR of 7 to 11 cycles used a sample-barcoded 5' primer and a J-beta primer mix. One entry per CDR3 protein results from TCRdb running MiXCR on the 5' RACE reads. In the table there are about 1.8 million distinct CDR3 sequences, less than 50% of which are singletons. Material: blood. Receptor source: a middle-aged woman in good health.

In its sample, this clonotype was seen a few times. The rearrangement uses TRBV7-2 and TRBJ1-2, with TRBD1 matching over 7 bases. This CDR3 contains 15 residues. Germline V gene data show CDR1 as SGHTA and CDR2 as FQGNSA. V lost 5 bases, J lost 4 bases, and 10 bases stayed unmatched. The CDR3 reads CASSPRQGPLYGYTF. In DNA form, the CDR3 reads TGTGCCAGCAGCCCTCGACAGGGCCCCCTCTATGGCTACACCTTC.

A remark on this clonotype: Compared with germline, one end of the junction differs, possibly owing to a read error. V and J are TRBV7-2 and TRBJ2-5, with a possible D match to TRBD2 (5 bases). The V gene's germline CDR1 is SGHTA and CDR2 FQGNSA. The CDR3 has 15 amino acids. CDR3 coding DNA: TGTGCCAGCAGCTTAGGGCCCGCGAGGGTAGAGACCCGGTACTTC. Translating it yields CASSLGPARVETRYF.

The V call is TRBV29-1, the J call TRBJ1-2; the match to TRBD1 covers 7 bases. Germline assignment: CDR1 SQVTM and CDR2 ANQGSEA. The CDR3 is made up of 14 amino acids. With 6 bases clipped from V and 2 bases from J, the junction kept 9 bases outside the gene matches. The CDR3 nucleotides read TGCAGCGTAGATCCTGAGGGACAGAACTATGGCTACACCTTC. This codes for CSVDPEGQNYGYTF.

In regard to this clonotype: One junction end does not reproduce the germline sequence, and a read error may be involved. The rearrangement uses TRBV27 and TRBJ2-7, with D unresolved. The CDR3 runs 12 residues. CDR1 is MNHEY, CDR2 SMNVEV, per germline (reference sequence). For the CDR3, the DNA is TGTGCCGGCAGCCGCGGTCCCTACGAGCAGTACTTC. Translated: CAGSRGPYEQYF.

The genes are TRBV7-2 and TRBJ2-2; possibly TRBD1 for D (6 bases). The germline CDR1 and CDR2 sequences are SGHTA and FQGNSA. The CDR3 consists of 17 residues. V was clipped by 5 bases and J by 3 bases, with 19 bases between them. DNA for the CDR3: TGTGCCAGCAGCCCAGGGGAGCCCCTTACCTACACCGGGGAGCTGTTTTTT. Protein: CASSPGEPLTYTGELFF.

V is TRBV2 and J is TRBJ2-3; 10 bases agree with TRBD1. CDR3 size: 15 residues. The germline V gene encodes CDR1 SNHLY and CDR2 FYNNEI. With 4 bases clipped from V and 4 bases from J, the junction kept 5 bases outside the gene matches. In DNA form, the CDR3 reads TGTGCCAGCAGTGTGGGACAGGGGTTCCCAGATACGCAGTATTTT. As protein: CASSVGQGFPDTQYF. Filled out from reference TRBV2 and TRBJ2-3, the complete variable domain reads EPEVTQTPSHQVTQMGQEVILRCVPISNHLYFYWYRQILGQKVEFLVSFYNNEISEKSEIFDDQFSVERPDGSNFTLKIRSTKLEDSAMYFCASSVGQGFPDTQYFGPGTRLTVL.

The V call is TRBV7-2, the J call TRBJ2-3; 8 bases are a match to TRBD2. CDR1 SGHTA and CDR2 FQGNSA come from the germline V gene. Trimming at V came to 1 base and at J to 6 bases, leaving 9 bases not matched to a gene. The CDR3 spans 16 residues. The CDR3 DNA reads as TGTGCCAGCAGCTTAGGGCTGCGGGGGGTCGGGGATACGCAGTATTTT. It specifies CASSLGLRGVGDTQYF.

The rearrangement joins TRBV6-1 to TRBJ2-3, with 8 bases that match TRBD2. V gave up 6 bases and J gave up 6 bases; unmatched junction bases: 17. The CDR3 extends over 17 amino acids. Germline V gene data show CDR1 as MNHNS and CDR2 as SASEGT. The CDR3 reads CASSQQVAGSPGDTQYF. The CDR3 DNA is TGTGCCAGCAGCCAACAGGTAGCGGGGTCCCCTGGGGATACGCAGTATTTT.

This chain links TRBV9 with TRBJ2-4, with D unresolved. The better agreement between TRBJ2-7 and the DNA end casts doubt on the J call. Germline V gene data show CDR1 as SGDLS and CDR2 as YYNGEE. The CDR3 sequence is 15 residues long. The CDR3 region is CASSVEGSGSYEQYF. DNA of the CDR3: TGTGCCAGCAGCGTAGAGGGCAGTGGAAGCTACGAGCAGTACTTC.

This clonotype was counted between two and nine times. The chain couples TRBV15 to TRBJ2-7; either TRBD1 or TRBD2 may supply D (7 bases each). Per the germline V gene, CDR1 is LNHNV and CDR2 is YYDKDF (reference sequence). The CDR3 consists of 16 residues. Trimming took 5 bases from V and 1 from J, leaving 18 bases between them. CDR3 DNA: TGTGCCACCAGCGAGGGAGGGGGCCATTTATCCTACGAGCAGTACTTC. It translates to CATSEGGGHLSYEQYF.

V is TRBV7-2 and J is TRBJ2-7; 8 nucleotides agree with TRBD1. Germline V gene sequence: CDR1 SGHTA, CDR2 FQGNSA. The junction had 4 bases not matched to a gene; V was cut back by 0 bases and J by 6 bases. CDR3 length equals 14 residues. The CDR3 is CASSLALDRAEQYF. The CDR3 nucleotides read TGTGCCAGCAGCTTAGCGCTGGACAGGGCCGAGCAGTACTTC. Looking up the rest from reference TRBV7-2 and TRBJ2-7 gives the full variable domain: GAGVSQSPSNKVTEKGKDVELRCDPISGHTALYWYRQSLGQGLEFLIYFQGNSAPDKSGLPSDRFSAERTGGSVSTLTIQRTQQEDSAVYLCASSLALDRAEQYFGPGTRLTVT.

The chain links TRBV3-1 to TRBJ1-6, with D possibly TRBD1 on 5 matching bases. The length of the CDR3 is 14 residues. Germline V CDR1 and CDR2: LGHDT, YNNKEL (reference sequence). V dropped 3 bases and J dropped 10 bases, with 13 bases sitting between them. The CDR3, as DNA: TGTGCCAGCAGCCACCGGACCTGGGACTCACCCCTCCACTTT. This codes for CASSHRTWDSPLHF.

This chain uses TRBV27 with TRBJ2-3, with no clear D. The CDR3 runs 14 residues. From germline, CDR1 is MNHEY and CDR2 SMNVEV (reference sequence). The V end lost 4 bases, the J end lost 4 bases, and 12 bases lay between the germline ends. The CDR3 loop reads CASSSIPKADTQYF. CDR3 bases: TGTGCCAGCAGTTCGATCCCCAAGGCAGATACGCAGTATTTT.

This clonotype appeared a few times. This chain connects TRBV11-1 to TRBJ2-5; no clear D gene. Germline-derived CDR1 and CDR2 are SGHAT and FQDESV (reference sequence). Trimming shortened V by 1 base and J by 2 bases, and 17 bases separated the two germline ends. The CDR3 is made up of 17 amino acids. The chain's CDR3 is CASSLENQVGLQETQYF. The CDR3 nucleotides are TGTGCCAGCAGCTTAGAGAACCAGGTCGGGTTGCAAGAGACCCAGTACTTC. The complete variable domain, with remaining parts taken from reference TRBV11-1 and TRBJ2-5, reads EAEVAQSPRYKITEKSQAVAFWCDPISGHATLYWYRQILGQGPELLVQFQDESVVDDSQLPKDRFSAERLKGVDSTLKIQPAELGDSAMYLCASSLENQVGLQETQYFGPGTRLLVL.

This rearrangement joins TRBV28 to TRBJ2-3; 11 bases align to TRBD2. Germline-derived CDR1 and CDR2 are MDHEN and SYDVKM. V was clipped by 6 bases and J by 2 bases; unmatched bases: 4. This CDR3 spans 15 amino acids. CDR3: CASSKTSGATDTQYF. The CDR3 coding sequence is TGTGCCAGCAGCAAGACTAGCGGGGCCACAGATACGCAGTATTTT.

Only a few counts were recorded for this clonotype. The gene calls are TRBV27 and TRBJ1-2, with D maybe TRBD1 (5 bases). V was shortened by 5 bases and J by 4 bases, with 14 bases between the two germline ends. Germline CDR1 is MNHEY and CDR2 is SMNVEV (reference sequence). The CDR3 loop spans 14 amino acids. The CDR3 bases are TGTGCCAGCAGTCCAAACCCGGGGACCTATGGCTACACCTTC. This gives the protein CASSPNPGTYGYTF.

The V call is TRBV11-2, the J call TRBJ1-2; D might be TRBD1 (5 bases). Trimming shortened V by 6 bases and J by 4 bases, and 18 bases separated the two germline ends. The CDR3 covers 15 residues. Germline V CDR1 and CDR2: SGHAT, FQNNGV. Here the CDR3 reads CASRAYSVGVYGYTF. DNA of the CDR3: TGTGCCAGCAGAGCGTACTCGGTGGGGGTCTATGGCTACACCTTC. Full variable domain (outside the CDR3, taken from reference TRBV11-2 and TRBJ1-2): EAGVAQSPRYKIIEKRQSVAFWCNPISGHATLYWYQQILGQGPKLLIQFQNNGVVDDSQLPKDRFSAERLKGVDSTLKIQPAKLEDSAVYLCASRAYSVGVYGYTFGSGTRLTVV.

V usage is TRBV11-2 and J usage is TRBJ1-4; the D gene is possibly TRBD1 (5 bases). This CDR3 is 15 amino acids long. The germline CDR1 and CDR2 sequences are SGHAT and FQNNGV. Trimming took off 2 bases at V and 6 bases at J, with 13 bases between the two ends. The CDR3 DNA follows: TGTGCCAGCAGCTTAATAGGGGCAGTTCATGAAAAACTGTTTTTT. Translation: CASSLIGAVHEKLFF.

V and J are TRBV12-5 and TRBJ1-2; D remains unclear. This CDR3 is built from 12 residues. Trimming stripped 6 bases from V and 4 bases from J, with 9 bases between. Germline-derived CDR1 and CDR2 are LGHNT and FRNRAP. The CDR3 loop is CASGTNFYGYTF. The CDR3 bases are TGTGCTAGTGGGACTAACTTCTATGGCTACACCTTC.

The rearrangement uses TRBV7-2 and TRBJ1-5; 8 bases match TRBD1. There are 15 residues in the CDR3. The germline V gene encodes CDR1 SGHTA and CDR2 FQGNSA. After removal of 6 bases from V and 3 bases from J, the junction contained 7 bases not matched to a gene. CDR3 bases: TGTGCCAGCAGTAGCCGGACAGGGTACAATCAGCCCCAGCATTTT. As protein: CASSSRTGYNQPQHF. Using reference TRBV7-2 and TRBJ1-5 for the parts outside the CDR3, the full variable domain is GAGVSQSPSNKVTEKGKDVELRCDPISGHTALYWYRQSLGQGLEFLIYFQGNSAPDKSGLPSDRFSAERTGGSVSTLTIQRTQQEDSAVYLCASSSRTGYNQPQHFGDGTRLSIL.

The V and J genes are TRBV11-2 and TRBJ2-1; TRBD1 aligns across 7 bases. In germline, CDR1 is SGHAT, CDR2 FQNNGV. Trimming cost V 4 bases and J 4 bases; bases outside gene matches: 16. CDR3 length: 18 residues. The CDR3 DNA sequence: TGTGCCAGCAGCTCAGGGGGTTTCCGCAGGGGAATATACAATGAGCAGTTCTTC. This codes for CASSSGGFRRGIYNEQFF.

This clonotype has more than one count but fewer than ten. V and J are TRBV6-6 and TRBJ2-3; possible D gene TRBD2, 6 bases. Germline V lookup: CDR1 MNHNY, CDR2 SVGAGI (reference sequence). The ends were cut back, 6 bases at V and 4 bases at J, with 11 bases in the middle. CDR3 length: 13 amino acids. DNA of the CDR3: TGTGCCAGCAGGCCCCGGGAGTCAGATACGCAGTATTTT. Translated, it gives CASRPRESDTQYF.

This clonotype came up a few times. The chain employs TRBV5-1 and TRBJ2-3, with D possibly being TRBD2 (6 bases). V was pared by 4 bases and J by 2 bases, with 8 bases between. Germline CDR1 reads SGHRS; CDR2 reads YFSETQ. The CDR3 spans 13 residues. CDR3: CASSGLNTDTQYF. The CDR3 bases are TGCGCCAGCAGCGGACTAAACACAGATACGCAGTATTTT.

This clonotype was picked up a small number of times. CDR3 sequence reads: CATSRVIGAETQYF. CDR3 sequence (DNA): TGTGCCACCAGCAGGGTGATCGGTGCGGAGACCCAGTACTTC. The gene calls are TRBV15 and TRBJ2-7; no definite D call. Near its end, the DNA agrees better with TRBJ2-5, so the J call may be wrong. CDR1 and CDR2 from the germline V gene are LNHNV and YYDKDF (reference sequence). The CDR3 spans 14 residues.